A single sample gave rise to the 28 T cell receptor beta chains below, sequenced in a study of cytomegalovirus exposure and HLA in healthy donors. Primers for the PCR totalled 60 Vbeta and 13 Jbeta. Data came from immunoSEQ multiplex PCR; TCRdb stores just in-frame clones and leaves some out. In the table there are roughly 190,000 clones, around 80% of which are singletons. Material for sequencing was PBMCs. The receptor set was obtained from a middle-aged woman in good health and CMV-seronegative.

This chain connects TRBV6-5 to TRBJ1-5; D call uncertain. This CDR3 spans 13 amino acids. Trimming pared 7 bases from V and 6 bases from J, leaving 13 bases between. Looked up from germline, CDR1 is MNHEY and CDR2 is SVGAGI. CDR3 in DNA: TGTGCCAGCACCCGGAGGGTAGGTCAGCCCCAGCATTTT. Its translation is CASTRRVGQPQHF.

This chain connects TRBV5-1 to TRBJ1-1; D call uncertain. The CDR3 consists of 14 residues. V dropped 4 bases and J dropped 10 bases, with 20 bases sitting between them. In germline, CDR1 is SGHRS, CDR2 YFSETQ. CDR3 loop: CASSKNDGVSGAFF. CDR3 coding DNA: TGCGCCAGCAGCAAGAATGACGGGGTTAGCGGAGCTTTCTTT.

The chain links TRBV2 to TRBJ2-2; 8 positions agree with TRBD1. CDR1 is SNHLY, CDR2 FYNNEI, per germline. The V and J ends lost 7 bases and 1 base, in that order; junction bases with no gene match: 2. The CDR3 spans 14 residues. CDR3 protein: CASTGTGNTGELFF. CDR3 bases: TGTGCCAGCACCGGGACAGGGAACACCGGGGAGCTGTTTTTT.

The rearrangement joins TRBV9 to TRBJ2-1, with 7 bases that match TRBD2. The CDR3 sequence is 14 residues long. The V gene end was trimmed by 4 bases and the J gene end by 8 bases; junction bases not matched to a gene: 9. Germline CDR1 is SGDLS and CDR2 is YYNGEE. CDR3: CASSPRGEQDEQFF. CDR3 DNA sequence: TGTGCCAGCAGCCCCCGGGGGGAGCAGGATGAGCAGTTCTTC.

This chain joins TRBV30 and TRBJ1-2; TRBD1 matches at 8 bases. The CDR3 consists of 13 residues. CDR1 is GTSNPN, CDR2 SVGIG, per germline (reference sequence). The V gene end was trimmed by 5 bases and the J gene end by 5 bases; junction bases not matched to a gene: 7. CDR3: CAWGQGAGYGYTF. For the CDR3, the DNA is TGTGCCTGGGGACAGGGAGCAGGATATGGCTACACCTTC.

The CDR3 loop reads CASSQDRDTRRPEQYF. CDR3 nucleotides: TGCGCCAGCAGCCAAGACAGGGACACTCGGCGGCCCGAGCAGTACTTC. The chain employs TRBV4-3 and TRBJ2-7, with D tentatively TRBD1 (6 bases). V was trimmed by 0 bases and J by 6 bases, leaving 18 bases between them. This CDR3 is built from 16 residues. The germline CDR1 and CDR2 sequences are LGHNA and YSLEER.

J is TRBJ1-2 and V is TRBV7-9, with D tentatively TRBD1 (5 bases). The CDR3 consists of 13 residues. The germline V and J ends were trimmed by 5 bases and 5 bases, with 12 bases remaining between them. Germline lookup yields CDR1 SEHNR and CDR2 FQNEAQ (reference sequence). As DNA, the CDR3 is TGTGCCAGCAGCCCCTCAGGGAGGTATGGCTACACCTTC. This codes for CASSPSGRYGYTF.

This clone was counted between two and nine times. Other nucleotide sequences in the sample specify the same CDR3. This chain joins TRBV18 and TRBJ1-1, with TRBD1 matching over 7 bases. The junction had 3 bases not matched to a gene; V was cut back by 1 base and J by 1 base. CDR1 KGHSH and CDR2 LQKENI come from the germline V gene. This CDR3 has 15 amino acids. The CDR3 reads CASSPLGQTNTEAFF. The CDR3 DNA reads as TGTGCCAGCTCACCACTGGGACAGACGAACACTGAAGCTTTCTTT.

The chain uses TRBV18 and TRBJ2-7; D is possibly TRBD1 (6 bases). Germline CDR1 and CDR2: KGHSH and LQKENI. Deletions cut 4 bases from V and 5 bases from J, with 15 bases between. The CDR3 length is 14 residues. The CDR3 DNA sequence: TGTGCCAGCTCACTCCAGGGGATTCCCCACGAGCAGTACGTC. Translating gives CASSLQGIPHEQYV.

With respect to this clone: At one of its ends the junction is not consistent with the germline gene, which may arise from a read error. The chain joins TRBV7-9 to TRBJ2-7; 8 nucleotides align to TRBD2. This CDR3 has 16 residues. Germline lookup yields CDR1 SEHNR and CDR2 FQNEAQ (reference sequence). CDR3 region: CSSSWRGTSEPYEQYF. For the CDR3, the DNA is TGTTCCAGCAGCTGGCGTGGGACTAGTGAACCTTACGAGCAGTACTTC. Supplemented by reference TRBV7-9 and TRBJ2-7, the full variable domain reads DTGVSQNPRHKITKRGQNVTFRCDPISEHNRLYWYRQTLGQGPEFLTYFQNEAQLEKSRLLSDRFSAERPKGSFSTLEIQRTEQGDSAMYLCSSSWRGTSEPYEQYFGPGTRLTVT.

The V and J genes are TRBV7-2 and TRBJ1-1; D ambiguous. Germline assignment: CDR1 SGHTA and CDR2 FQGNSA. V was shortened by 3 bases and J by 1 base, with 6 bases between the two germline ends. This CDR3 comprises 13 residues. The CDR3 spells CASSFSGNTEAFF. In DNA form, the CDR3 reads TGTGCCAGCAGCTTTTCAGGGAACACTGAAGCTTTCTTT.

This clone has only one observation. This rearrangement joins TRBV27 to TRBJ2-3; 11 bases are a match to TRBD1. The CDR3 is made up of 16 amino acids. V was pared by 6 bases and J by 4 bases, with 9 bases of the junction left unmatched. Germline CDR1 is MNHEY and CDR2 is SMNVEV (reference sequence). The CDR3, as DNA: TGTGCCAGCAGGGATAAGGACAGGGGGCTTGCAGATACGCAGTATTTT. Translating it yields CASRDKDRGLADTQYF.

V is TRBV21-1 and J is TRBJ1-4. TRBV21-1 is flagged as a pseudogene. The CDR3 is 16 amino acids. The CDR3 sequence is CASSKVEGGAGEKLFF. The CDR3, as DNA: TGTGCCAGCAGCAAAGTCGAGGGGGGGGCGGGAGAAAAACTGTTTTTT.

A few counts support this clone. This sequence joins TRBV5-1 and TRBJ2-7; 10 nucleotides agree with TRBD1. Trimming cost V 4 bases and J 5 bases; bases outside gene matches: 9. The CDR3 has 15 amino acids. CDR1 and CDR2 from the germline V gene are SGHRS and YFSETQ. CDR3 nucleotides: TGCGCCAGCAGCCCCCGGGACAGGGGAAGCCACGAGCAGTACTTC. It translates to CASSPRDRGSHEQYF.

This sequence joins TRBV27 and TRBJ2-6, with no clear D. Trimming left V 4 bases short and J 0 bases short, with 7 bases between. Germline values: CDR1 MNHEY, CDR2 SMNVEV (reference sequence). The CDR3 is 15 amino acids. The CDR3 is CASSSLGSGANVLTF. CDR3 DNA sequence: TGTGCCAGCAGTTCCCTAGGCTCTGGGGCCAACGTCCTGACTTTC.

Regarding this clone: Germline is not matched at one junction end, which may reflect a read error. V and J are TRBV7-8 and TRBJ2-2; TRBD1 is a possible D gene (5 bases). The CDR3 has 16 residues. CDR1 is SGHVS, CDR2 FQNEAQ, per germline. The CDR3 DNA reads as TGTGCCAGCAGCTTAAGGATGGGGCAGAACGCCGGGGAGCTGTTTTTT. This encodes CASSLRMGQNAGELFF.

The rearrangement links TRBV14 to TRBJ2-1; possible D gene TRBD1, 6 bases. Germline assignment: CDR1 SGHDN and CDR2 FVKESK. This CDR3 spans 17 amino acids. The germline V and J ends were trimmed by 4 bases and 4 bases, with 20 bases remaining between them. The CDR3 DNA sequence: TGTGCCAGCAGCCCGCTGGGGGCGGAAGAAGGGTACAATGAGCAGTTCTTC. This sequence encodes CASSPLGAEEGYNEQFF.

The CDR3 loop reads CASSLNRQGANEQFF. In nucleotides, the CDR3 is TGTGCCAGCAGTTTAAATCGACAGGGGGCTAATGAGCAGTTCTTC. The V gene is TRBV28, the J gene TRBJ2-1; 10 positions match TRBD1. CDR3 length equals 15 residues. Per the germline V gene, CDR1 is MDHEN and CDR2 is SYDVKM. Trimming took 2 bases from V and 7 from J; bases not matched to a gene: 5.

The rearrangement joins TRBV29-1 to TRBJ2-2; TRBD1 agrees at 7 bases. V lost 7 bases, J lost 2 bases, and 1 base stayed unmatched. CDR1 and CDR2 from the germline V gene are SQVTM and ANQGSEA. The CDR3 is 12 residues long. CDR3 sequence (DNA): TGCAGCGGGGACAGTAACACCGGGGAGCTGTTTTTT. Protein: CSGDSNTGELFF.

This clone appeared a few times. The V call is TRBV5-1, the J call TRBJ1-2; a weak D match, TRBD1 (6 bases). The length of the CDR3 is 14 residues. The ends were cut back, 4 bases at V and 3 bases at J, with 13 bases in the middle. Germline V gene sequence: CDR1 SGHRS, CDR2 YFSETQ. In DNA form, the CDR3 reads TGCGCCAGCAGCCCAGGGGTGGCGGACTATGGCTACACCTTC. As protein: CASSPGVADYGYTF. Combining the CDR3 with reference TRBV5-1 and TRBJ1-2 gives the whole variable domain KAGVTQTPRYLIKTRGQQVTLSCSPISGHRSVSWYQQTPGQGLQFLFEYFSETQRNKGNFPGRFSGRQFSNSRSEMNVSTLELGDSALYLCASSPGVADYGYTFGSGTRLTVV.

The chain recombines TRBV6-6 with TRBJ2-7; D is possibly TRBD1 (5 bases). Trimming took off 4 bases at V and 10 bases at J, with 11 bases between the two ends. CDR3 length: 11 amino acids. In germline, CDR1 is MNHNY, CDR2 SVGAGI (reference sequence). CDR3 region: CASSSKQDQYF. Here the CDR3 DNA reads TGTGCCAGCAGTTCAAAACAGGATCAGTACTTC.

CDR3 nucleotide sequence: TGTGCCAGCAGTTCGACTAGCGGGAGAGGCACAGATACGCAGTATTTT. Its protein product is CASSSTSGRGTDTQYF. The chain recombines TRBV28 with TRBJ2-3; 12 bases match TRBD2. The CDR3 loop spans 16 amino acids. CDR1 and CDR2 from the germline V gene are MDHEN and SYDVKM. V lost 4 bases and J lost 1; bases outside the gene matches: 3.

The chain recombines TRBV7-9 with TRBJ2-2; a possible D gene is TRBD2 (5 bases). Looked up from germline, CDR1 is SEHNR and CDR2 is FQNEAQ (reference sequence). Between the trimmed V and J ends, which lost 5 bases and 4 bases, there was a span of 8 bases. The CDR3 contains 13 residues. The CDR3, as DNA: TGTGCCAGCAGCACGGCGGGCACCGGGGAGCTGTTTTTT. Amino acids: CASSTAGTGELFF. The full variable domain, completed using reference TRBV7-9 and TRBJ2-2, is DTGVSQNPRHKITKRGQNVTFRCDPISEHNRLYWYRQTLGQGPEFLTYFQNEAQLEKSRLLSDRFSAERPKGSFSTLEIQRTEQGDSAMYLCASSTAGTGELFFGEGSRLTVL.

This chain links TRBV7-2 with TRBJ1-1; D is perhaps TRBD1 (6 bases). The CDR3 contains 14 residues. Trimming removed 3 bases from V and 3 bases from J, with 11 bases in between. Germline loops: CDR1 SGHTA, CDR2 FQGNSA. The chain's CDR3 is CASSFQGGYTEAFF. CDR3 bases: TGTGCCAGCAGCTTCCAAGGGGGTTACACTGAAGCTTTCTTT. The full variable domain, rest sourced from reference TRBV7-2 and TRBJ1-1, is GAGVSQSPSNKVTEKGKDVELRCDPISGHTALYWYRQSLGQGLEFLIYFQGNSAPDKSGLPSDRFSAERTGGSVSTLTIQRTQQEDSAVYLCASSFQGGYTEAFFGQGTRLTVV.

V is TRBV6-1 and J is TRBJ2-7; D perhaps matches TRBD1 (6 bases). V was clipped by 5 bases and J by 1 base, with 15 bases between them. This CDR3 is 15 amino acids long. Germline values: CDR1 MNHNS, CDR2 SASEGT. CDR3: CASSPQEGESYEQYF. In nucleotides, the CDR3 is TGTGCCAGCAGTCCCCAAGAGGGGGAATCCTACGAGCAGTACTTC.

This clone was counted a single time. One junction end does not reproduce the germline sequence, and a read error may be involved. The rearrangement uses TRBV9 and TRBJ1-1; D is ambiguous. Germline assignment: CDR1 SGDLS and CDR2 YYNGEE. The CDR3 is 15 amino acids. For the CDR3, the DNA is TGTGCCCGCAGCCGTAGTGGGCTATTACCCACTGAAGCTTTCTTT. It specifies CARSRSGLLPTEAFF.

The CDR3 nucleotides are TGCGCCAGCAGCCGACAGGGAGCTCTTGAAGCTTTCTTT. It yields the protein CASSRQGALEAFF. This chain uses TRBV4-1 with TRBJ1-1; 7 bases map to TRBD1. The length of the CDR3 is 13 residues. J was trimmed by 7 bases and V by 4 bases; bases with no gene match: 6. Per germline, CDR1 MGHRA and CDR2 YSYEKL.

With regard to this clone: Other DNA sequences of this sample code for an identical CDR3. The rearrangement joins TRBV9 to TRBJ2-1; the D gene is possibly TRBD2 (7 bases). V lost 2 bases to trimming and J lost 0 bases, with 12 bases between them. This CDR3 has 16 residues. Germline V lookup: CDR1 SGDLS, CDR2 YYNGEE. The CDR3 DNA follows: TGTGCCAGCAGCGTCGGAGGGGGGGGCTCCTACAATGAGCAGTTCTTC. It yields the protein CASSVGGGGSYNEQFF.